The source of this T cell receptor (beta chain) is a study of vaccination effects on CD4 cells after COVID-19. Following a roughly 11-day culture, CD4+ T cells were purified. Each culture had half its medium swapped for IL-2 medium on days 3 and 7. This clone was picked up a small number of times. Its antigen is currently unknown. TCRdb's copy holds only in-frame clones and misses some; the assay was immunoSEQ multiplex PCR. The sample lists under 40,000 clones, 65% to 70% occurring once. The germline V gene encodes CDR1 WNHNN and CDR2 SYGVQD (reference sequence). The CDR3 extends over 16 amino acids. V lost 6 bases and J lost 0, with 17 bases in between.

Material: CD4+ T cells from PBMCs cultured without peptide, obtained before COVID-19 vaccination. The receptor's source is a human donor who received a COVID-19 vaccine. The rearrangement uses TRBV10-1 and TRBJ1-1; TRBD1 is a possible D gene (5 bases). The CDR3 sequence: CASSEGTWKVNTEAFF. The CDR3 bases are TGCGCCAGCAGCGAGGGGACCTGGAAAGTGAACACTGAAGCTTTCTTT.